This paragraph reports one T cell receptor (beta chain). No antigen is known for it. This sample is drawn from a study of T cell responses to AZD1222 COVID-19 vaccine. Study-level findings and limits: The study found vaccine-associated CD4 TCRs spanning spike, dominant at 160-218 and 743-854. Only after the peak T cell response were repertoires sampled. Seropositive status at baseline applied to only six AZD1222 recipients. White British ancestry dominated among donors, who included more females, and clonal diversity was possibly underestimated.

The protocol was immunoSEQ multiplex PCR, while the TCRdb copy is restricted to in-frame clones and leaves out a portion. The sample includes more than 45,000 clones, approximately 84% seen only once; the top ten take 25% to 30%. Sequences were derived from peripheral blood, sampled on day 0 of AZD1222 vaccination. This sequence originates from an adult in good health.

The CDR3 spells CASSPSLERGSSYEQYF. CDR3 nucleotide sequence: TGTGCCAGCAGCCCGAGTCTGGAGCGGGGGAGCTCCTACGAGCAGTACTTC. The genes are TRBV7-9 and TRBJ2-7, with 8 positions matching TRBD2. The V gene end was trimmed by 5 bases and the J gene end by 0 bases; junction bases not matched to a gene: 12. The CDR3 sequence is 17 residues long. Looked up from germline, CDR1 is SEHNR and CDR2 is FQNEAQ (reference sequence).